Shown below are 10 T cell receptor beta chains from a single sample sequenced in a study of OX40 agonist ivuxolimab in advanced cancers. Repertoires were generated with immunoSEQ multiplex PCR, while TCRdb's copy carries only in-frame clones and drops some. This table has tens of thousands of clones, about 90% appearing once. Sequencing used CD4+ or CD8+ T cells sorted from blood, obtained in a trial of the OX40 agonist ivuxolimab. The receptors were sampled from an adult with an advanced solid tumor such as melanoma, head and neck, liver or kidney cancer.

A single count supports this clone. The rearrangement links TRBV5-1 to TRBJ2-7, with 8 bases identical to TRBD1. Germline V lookup: CDR1 SGHRS, CDR2 YFSETQ. The CDR3 covers 14 residues. V dropped 4 bases and J dropped 3; count of bases not matched to a gene: 6. The CDR3 coding sequence is TGCGCCAGCAGCCAGGACAGGGTAGTCTACGAGCAGTACTTC. Its protein is CASSQDRVVYEQYF.

The genes are TRBV7-2 and TRBJ2-1; 16 nucleotides agree with TRBD2. The CDR3 extends over 17 amino acids. Germline-derived CDR1 and CDR2 are SGHTA and FQGNSA. V was clipped by 4 bases and J by 7 bases; unmatched bases: 7. The CDR3 reads CASSSPGLAGGSNEQFF. CDR3 nucleotide sequence: TGTGCCAGCAGCTCTCCGGGACTAGCGGGGGGGTCGAATGAGCAGTTCTTC.

The J gene is TRBJ1-2, the V gene TRBV29-1, with D perhaps TRBD1 (6 bases). The CDR3 has 12 residues. V was clipped by 8 bases and J by 7 bases, with 17 bases between them. Germline V gene data show CDR1 as SQVTM and CDR2 as ANQGSEA. The CDR3 protein is CSIGGTVSGYTF. Written as DNA, the CDR3 is TGCAGCATAGGGGGAACGGTTTCTGGCTACACCTTC.

This clone turned up a few times. The same CDR3 also results from other DNA sequences found in this sample. This chain connects TRBV7-2 to TRBJ2-3; TRBD2 agrees at 13 bases. The CDR3 totals 16 residues. The V segment lost 1 base and the J segment 3 bases; nucleotides outside the gene matches: 1. Per the germline V gene, CDR1 is SGHTA and CDR2 is FQGNSA. The CDR3 coding sequence is TGTGCCAGCAGCTTAGGACTAGCGGGAGGTACAGATACGCAGTATTTT. This sequence encodes CASSLGLAGGTDTQYF.

This chain uses TRBV5-8 with TRBJ2-5, with 9 bases matching TRBD2. CDR1 is SGHTS, CDR2 YDEGEE, per germline. Trimming at V came to 2 bases and at J to 6 bases, leaving 5 bases not matched to a gene. The CDR3 runs 14 residues. DNA for the CDR3: TGTGCCAGCAGCTTTAGCGGGAGCTCGAAGACCCAGTACTTC. Protein sequence: CASSFSGSSKTQYF. The full variable domain, in which reference TRBV5-8 and TRBJ2-5 provide the parts outside the CDR3, is EAGVTQSPTHLIKTRGQQATLRCSPISGHTSVYWYQQALGLGLQFLLWYDEGEERNRGNFPPRFSGRQFPNYSSELNVNALELEDSALYLCASSFSGSSKTQYFGPGTRLLVL.

The V call is TRBV28, the J call TRBJ1-5, with 7 bases lining up with TRBD1. V lost 6 bases and J lost 3; bases outside the gene matches: 8. The length of the CDR3 is 15 residues. Germline V CDR1 and CDR2: MDHEN, SYDVKM. The CDR3 DNA reads as TGTGCCAGCAGCCGAAACGACAGGGCCAATCAGCCCCAGCATTTT. This gives the protein CASSRNDRANQPQHF.

The genes are TRBV6-1 and TRBJ1-4; D is undetermined. The CDR3 is made up of 16 amino acids. Trimming took off 2 bases at V and 2 bases at J, with 12 bases between the two ends. Germline CDR1 and CDR2: MNHNS and SASEGT. CDR3 sequence (DNA): TGTGCCAGCAGTGAAACTGAGGTTGTGACTAATGAAAAACTGTTTTTT. This sequence encodes CASSETEVVTNEKLFF.

V gene TRBV19 combines with J gene TRBJ1-4; 9 positions match TRBD1. Germline V gene data show CDR1 as LNHDA and CDR2 as SQIVND (reference sequence). J gave up 7 bases and V 7 bases, and 7 bases lay outside the gene matches. The CDR3 extends over 14 amino acids. CDR3 bases: TGTGCCAGTACAAAGGGACAGGGAGTTGAAAAACTGTTTTTT. Protein: CASTKGQGVEKLFF.

V gene TRBV5-1 combines with J gene TRBJ2-7, with D perhaps TRBD2 (6 bases). Trimming removed 0 bases at V and 2 bases at J, with 12 bases between. CDR1 is SGHRS and CDR2 is YFSETQ in the germline V gene. There are 15 residues in the CDR3. The CDR3 reads CASSLDGGVPYEQYF. The DNA of the CDR3 is TGCGCCAGCAGCTTGGATGGAGGGGTGCCCTACGAGCAGTACTTC.

This sequence joins TRBV4-3 and TRBJ1-6; 8 bases map to TRBD1. The germline V gene has CDR1 LGHNA and CDR2 YSLEER. The CDR3 covers 16 residues. The V segment lost 2 bases and the J segment 6 bases; nucleotides outside the gene matches: 6. The CDR3 DNA reads as TGCGCCAGCAGCCAAAAACCGGGACAGGCTAATTCACCCCTCCACTTT. Translation gives CASSQKPGQANSPLHF.